This passage covers 5 T cell receptor beta chains from one sample sequenced in a study of cytomegalovirus exposure and HLA in healthy donors. The data were produced by immunoSEQ multiplex PCR, yet TCRdb's version contains in-frame clones alone and is incomplete. The table includes over 45,000 clones, around nine tenths detected once. Sequencing used PBMCs. The origin of the receptors is a man aged 18 to 29 in good health and CMV-seronegative.

This clone was seen just once. The chain has TRBV5-1 and TRBJ2-2; maybe TRBD1 (6 bases). V was cut by 3 bases and J by 0 bases, with 12 bases left in between. The germline CDR1 and CDR2 sequences are SGHRS and YFSETQ. There are 16 residues in the CDR3. CDR3 coding DNA: TGCGCCAGCAGCTCAAACAGGGCTTCGAACACCGGGGAGCTGTTTTTT. This codes for CASSSNRASNTGELFF.

This chain connects TRBV12-2 to TRBJ2-1; the table's D call of TRBD2 was not tested on the DNA. TRBV12-2 is classified as a pseudogene. There are 18 residues in the CDR3. The CDR3 nucleotides are TGTGCAAGTCGCTTTGAGCTAGCGGGAGGGCCCTCCTACAATGAGCAGTTCTTC. Translation: CASRFELAGGPSYNEQFF.

The rearrangement uses TRBV19 and TRBJ1-4; 9 nucleotides match TRBD1. The junction had 5 bases not matched to a gene; V was cut back by 7 bases and J by 8 bases. The CDR3 spans 13 residues. Germline-derived CDR1 and CDR2 are LNHDA and SQIVND (reference sequence). CDR3 loop: CASKGQGGEKLFF. CDR3 sequence (DNA): TGTGCCAGTAAGGGACAGGGTGGCGAAAAACTGTTTTTT.

V and J are TRBV11-3 and TRBJ2-2, with D possibly matching TRBD2 (6 bases). Trimming cost V 5 bases and J 5 bases, with 21 bases left between them. This CDR3 comprises 17 residues. Germline V gene sequence: CDR1 SGHNT, CDR2 YENEEA. For the CDR3, the DNA is TGTGCCAGCAGCCAAGCGGGTGCAGTATACATGACCGGGGAGCTGTTTTTT. Protein: CASSQAGAVYMTGELFF.

The count of this clone is one. The chain carries TRBV7-9 and TRBJ2-2, with TRBD2 identical over 8 bases. Germline CDR1 reads SEHNR; CDR2 reads FQNEAQ (reference sequence). V gave up 4 bases and J gave up 0 bases; unmatched junction bases: 13. The CDR3 has 19 residues. In DNA form, the CDR3 reads TGTGCCAGCAGCTCAAATATAGTCATAGCGGGGACGAACACCGGGGAGCTGTTTTTT. It is translated as CASSSNIVIAGTNTGELFF.